This TCR beta chain was sequenced during a study of T cells in Graves' hyperthyroidism and ophthalmopathy. Whole-study findings and limits: In validation, the model predicted ophthalmopathy. These predictions came a median roughly 6 months before onset.

CDR1 and CDR2 from the germline V gene are MNHNY and SVGAGI (reference sequence). The CDR3 extends over 18 amino acids. The ends lost 1 base at V and 1 base at J; junction bases unmatched: 8. This clonotype showed up many times. Antigen: not known. Stable Graves' hyperthyroidism meant no ophthalmopathy progression within 18 months. Newly diagnosed hyperthyroidism, duration under 2 months, in patients aged 18 to 65. Fresh peripheral blood, around 11 ml of it, supplied the PBMCs. Using RNA transcripts as the source, TCR beta CDR3 regions were amplified. The TCR CDR3 first-round RT-PCR relied on the HTBI primer set. TCRdb re-called the multiplex PCR reads with MiXCR, one entry per CDR3 protein. The table includes fewer than 650,000 distinct CDR3 sequences, 12% to 15% detected once.

Sequencing used blood. This sequence originates from a woman in her thirties or forties with Graves' hyperthyroidism. This chain joins TRBV6-6 and TRBJ1-5; 9 nucleotides line up with TRBD1. In DNA form, the CDR3 reads TGTGCCAGCAGTTACTTCGGTCCGGGACAGGGAAGCAATCAGCCCCAGCATTTT. Encoded protein: CASSYFGPGQGSNQPQHF.